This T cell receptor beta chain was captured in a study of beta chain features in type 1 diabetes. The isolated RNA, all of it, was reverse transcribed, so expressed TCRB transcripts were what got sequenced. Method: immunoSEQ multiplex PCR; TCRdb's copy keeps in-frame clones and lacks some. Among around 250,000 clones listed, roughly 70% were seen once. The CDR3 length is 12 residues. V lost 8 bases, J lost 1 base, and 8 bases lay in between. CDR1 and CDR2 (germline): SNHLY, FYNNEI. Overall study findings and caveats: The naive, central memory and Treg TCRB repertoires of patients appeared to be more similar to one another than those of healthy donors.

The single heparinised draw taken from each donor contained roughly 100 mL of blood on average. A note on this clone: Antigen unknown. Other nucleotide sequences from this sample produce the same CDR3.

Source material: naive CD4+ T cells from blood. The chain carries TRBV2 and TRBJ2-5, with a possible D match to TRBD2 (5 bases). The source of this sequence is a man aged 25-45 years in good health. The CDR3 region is CASGGLQETQYF. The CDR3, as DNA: TGTGCCAGCGGAGGCCTCCAAGAGACCCAGTACTTC.